This T cell receptor (beta chain) was retrieved from a study of control samples from healthy donors and cancer patients. There are 15 residues in the CDR3. J lost 5 bases, V lost 2 bases, and 4 bases had no gene match. In germline, CDR1 is SGHTA, CDR2 FQGNSA. Assay: immunoSEQ multiplex PCR; the TCRdb copy retains only in-frame clones and omits some. The repertoire holds 120,000 or so clones, more than 70% seen once, with roughly 3% in the top ten. Sequencing input: blood. This chain joins TRBV7-2 and TRBJ2-3, with 10 bases aligning to TRBD2. This TCR was recovered from a man aged 55 to 70 in good health. In nucleotides, the CDR3 is TGTGCCAGCAGCTTAAGCGGGGGGGCGGGAGATACGCAGTATTTT. Protein: CASSLSGGAGDTQYF.